The source of this T cell receptor (beta chain) is a study of blood T cell repertoires in COVID-19. On the study more broadly: Italy, Spain and the United States were the sources of the convalescent and acute COVID-19 samples.

This clone came up a few times. Germline V gives CDR1 SNHLY, CDR2 FYNNEI. The germline V and J ends were trimmed by 6 bases and 5 bases, with 11 bases remaining between them. This CDR3 contains 12 residues. Per the original data handling: Estimated nucleated cell counts came from reference gene primer amplification. Assay: immunoSEQ multiplex PCR; the TCRdb copy retains only in-frame clones and omits some. V, J and clone size are taken as reported in that table, and D and trimming were inferred from the DNA itself. The sample lists tens of thousands of clones, 65% to 90% occurring once. This TCR derives from a man aged 80 or over with acute or convalescent COVID-19. The chain joins TRBV2 to TRBJ2-7, with no clear D. Sequencing used peripheral blood. CDR3 DNA: TGTGCCAGCAGCTACTCAATTAACGAGCAGTACTTC. Translated, it gives CASSYSINEQYF.